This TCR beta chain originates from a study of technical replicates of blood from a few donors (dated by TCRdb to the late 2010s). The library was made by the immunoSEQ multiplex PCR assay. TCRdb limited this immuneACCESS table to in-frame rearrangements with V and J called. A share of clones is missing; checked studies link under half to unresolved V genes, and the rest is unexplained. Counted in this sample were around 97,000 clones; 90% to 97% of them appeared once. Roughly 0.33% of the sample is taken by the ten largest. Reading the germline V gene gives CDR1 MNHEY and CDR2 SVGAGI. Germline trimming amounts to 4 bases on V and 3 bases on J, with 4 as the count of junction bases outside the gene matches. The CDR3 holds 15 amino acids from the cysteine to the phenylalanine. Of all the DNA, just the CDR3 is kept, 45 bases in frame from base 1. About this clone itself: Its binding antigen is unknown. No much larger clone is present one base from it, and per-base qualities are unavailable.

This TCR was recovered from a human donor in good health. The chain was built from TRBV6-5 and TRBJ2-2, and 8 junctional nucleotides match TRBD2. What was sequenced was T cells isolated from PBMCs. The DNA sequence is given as TGTGCCAGCAGTTCTGGACTAGCAGACACCGGGGAGCTGTTTTTT. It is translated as CASSSGLADTGELFF.